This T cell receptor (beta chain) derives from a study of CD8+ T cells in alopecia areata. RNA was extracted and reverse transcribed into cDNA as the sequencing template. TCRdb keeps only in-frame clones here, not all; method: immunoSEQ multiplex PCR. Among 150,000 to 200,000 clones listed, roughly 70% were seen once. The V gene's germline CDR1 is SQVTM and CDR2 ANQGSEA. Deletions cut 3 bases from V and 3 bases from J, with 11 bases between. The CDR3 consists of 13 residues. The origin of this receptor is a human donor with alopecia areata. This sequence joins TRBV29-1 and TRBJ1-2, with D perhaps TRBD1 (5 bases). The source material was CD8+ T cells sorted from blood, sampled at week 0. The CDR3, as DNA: TGCAGCGTTGAGGGGCCCTCGGACTATGGCTACACCTTC. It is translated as CSVEGPSDYGYTF.